This T cell receptor beta chain comes out of a study of tumor-infiltrating lymphocytes in primary liver carcinoma. Study-level findings and limits: Relative to blood, tumors carried a significantly larger fraction of the repertoire in their top 250 clones (p = 0.039).

Co-extraction of both nucleic acids (RNA and DNA) used roughly 18-34 mg of unsorted bulk tissue. All patients had surgically resected primary liver carcinoma. Notes on this clonotype: Its antigen is undetermined.

Researchers generated TCR beta cDNA from approximately 500 ng of total RNA, relying on a constant-region primer. It was through three nested multiplex PCR rounds of slightly modified ARM-PCR that TCR beta libraries arose. Researchers ran the first two PCR rounds for about 11 cycles each with TRBV1-TRBV30 forward primers and a C-beta reverse primer. Using its own MiXCR run on the multiplex PCR reads, TCRdb lists one record per CDR3 protein. The sample has approximately 110,000 distinct CDR3 sequences; roughly 80% are singletons. V lost 10 bases and J 5 bases, leaving 20 bases between the germline ends. The CDR3 has 15 amino acids. Germline V lookup: CDR1 SGHAT, CDR2 FQNNGV.

Input material: liver tumor tissue from sampling region 3. As to subset: tumor region T3, left-lateral pole. This TCR derives from a man aged 40-55 years with primary liver carcinoma and hepatitis B virus infection. The chain uses TRBV11-2 and TRBJ2-2, with D tentatively TRBD2 (6 bases). The CDR3, as DNA: TGTGCCAACTGCCATGACCGGGGGAGGACCGGGGAGCTGTTTTTT. Its translation: CANCHDRGRTGELFF.